This is a list of T cell receptor beta chains from one sample in a study of cytomegalovirus exposure and HLA in healthy donors. This table comes from immunoSEQ multiplex PCR, and its TCRdb copy is limited to in-frame clones, with some not included. This table has 180,000 or so clones, 70% to 80% appearing once. Sequenced: PBMCs. The receptors were sampled from a man aged 18 to 30 in good health and CMV-seronegative. Each CDR3 is given with its conserved first and last residue. D genes are given only for firm matches. Clone size is given for some rows only: seen once, a few or many times, or a class if the clone is expanded.

TRBJ2-3,.,TRBV9,TRBD2,15,TGTGCCAGCAGCGTTTCGGGAGGGAGCACAGATACGCAGTATTTT,CASSVSGGSTDTQYF
TRBJ2-3,.,TRBV11-2,.,14,TGTGCCAGCAGCTTAGATCATCGCACAGATACGCAGTATTTT,CASSLDHRTDTQYF
TRBJ2-3,.,TRBV28,.,15,TGTGCCAGCAGTTCCCCGGCAGGGGCCTGGAGGTGGTTGTATTTT,CASSSPAGAWRWLYF
TRBJ1-6,few,TRBV7-2,.,14,TGTGCCAGCAGCTTCTATACAGGCGATTCACCCCTCCACTTT,CASSFYTGDSPLHF
TRBJ1-3,.,TRBV27,TRBD1,13,TGTGCCAGCAGTGACAGGGTAGGAAACACCATATATTTT,CASSDRVGNTIYF
TRBJ2-7,.,TRBV29-1,.,12,TGCAGCGTTGAAGATCGGAGAGGCGAGCAGTACTTC,CSVEDRRGEQYF
TRBJ1-1,.,TRBV7-2,TRBD1,12,TGTGCCAGCAGCATGACAGGGTTTAGAGCTTTCTTT,CASSMTGFRAFF
TRBJ2-1,.,TRBV6-5,.,13,TGTGCCAGCAGTTACAGGGGTTACAATGAGCAGTTCTTC,CASSYRGYNEQFF
TRBJ2-1,.,TRBV5-4,TRBD2,16,TGTGCCAGCAGCTTCCGACTAGCGGGGGGTGTCAATGAGCAGTTCTTC,CASSFRLAGGVNEQFF
TRBJ2-2,.,TRBV5-5,.,13,TGTGCCAGCAGCTTGTTAGCGTCCGGGGAGCTGTTTTTT,CASSLLASGELFF
TRBJ1-1,.,TRBV19,TRBD1,15,TGTGCCAGTAGCCCCCTCGGGACAGGGTACACTGAAGCTTTCTTT,CASSPLGTGYTEAFF
TRBJ2-3,.,TRBV7-2,TRBD2,16,TGTGCCAGCAGCTTGGGACTAGCGGGGGGGCGAGATACGCAGTATTTT,CASSLGLAGGRDTQYF
TRBJ1-3,.,TRBV12-5,.,15,TGTGCTAGTGGTGGGGACATCGCTTTTGGAAACACCATATATTTT,CASGGDIAFGNTIYF
TRBJ2-7,.,TRBV6-5,TRBD2,15,TGTGCCAGCAGTGCCACTAGCGGGGGTTTCTACGAGCAGTACTTC,CASSATSGGFYEQYF
TRBJ1-1,.,TRBV6-6,.,14,TGTGCCAGCAGTCTCCCGACGGGGAACACTGAAGCTTTCTTT,CASSLPTGNTEAFF
TRBJ1-1,.,TRBV6-4,TRBD1,16,TGTGCCAGCAGCAAAAGACAGGGGCCCCAGAACACTGAAGCTTTCTTT,CASSKRQGPQNTEAFF
TRBJ2-3,.,TRBV5-1,TRBD2,18,TGCGCCAGCAGCTCGGGACTAGCGGCTTCCCTTAGCACAGATACGCAGTATTTT,CASSSGLAASLSTDTQYF
TRBJ2-1,.,TRBV5-1,TRBD2,17,TGCGCCAGCAGCTTTCTCCCTCTAGCGGGAGGGCCTCATGAGCAGTTCTTC,CASSFLPLAGGPHEQFF
TRBJ2-1,.,TRBV5-8,TRBD2,19,TGTGCCAGCAGCCGGCCGGGACTAGCGGGGGGAAGCTCCTACAATGAGCAGTTCTTC,CASSRPGLAGGSSYNEQFF
TRBJ2-7,once,TRBV6-5,TRBD1,15,TGTGCCAGCAGTTCCGGGACAGGGACAACCTACGAGCAGTACTTC,CASSSGTGTTYEQYF